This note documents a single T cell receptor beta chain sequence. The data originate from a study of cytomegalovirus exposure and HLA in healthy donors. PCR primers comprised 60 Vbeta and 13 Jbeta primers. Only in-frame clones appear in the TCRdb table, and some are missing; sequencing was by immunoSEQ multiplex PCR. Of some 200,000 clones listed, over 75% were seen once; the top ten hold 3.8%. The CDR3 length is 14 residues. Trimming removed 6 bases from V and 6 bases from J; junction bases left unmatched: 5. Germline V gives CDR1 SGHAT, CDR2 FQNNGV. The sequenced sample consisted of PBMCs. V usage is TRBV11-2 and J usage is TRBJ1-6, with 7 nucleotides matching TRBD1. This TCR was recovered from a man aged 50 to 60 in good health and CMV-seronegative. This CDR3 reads CASRPDRVNSPLHF. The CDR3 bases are TGTGCCAGCAGACCTGACAGGGTTAATTCACCCCTCCACTTT. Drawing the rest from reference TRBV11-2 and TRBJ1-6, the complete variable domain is EAGVAQSPRYKIIEKRQSVAFWCNPISGHATLYWYQQILGQGPKLLIQFQNNGVVDDSQLPKDRFSAERLKGVDSTLKIQPAKLEDSAVYLCASRPDRVNSPLHFGNGTRLTVT.